This TCR beta chain was observed in a study of T cells in Graves' hyperthyroidism and ophthalmopathy. Background on the study: Any treatment followed the collection of peripheral blood at initial diagnosis.

Amplification targeted TCR beta CDR3 regions from RNA transcripts. HTBI primers were used for first-round RT-PCR of the TCR CDR3. TCRdb itself ran the multiplex PCR reads through MiXCR, one entry per CDR3 protein. The sample lists some 690,000 distinct CDR3 sequences; 15% to 20% were seen once. In its sample, this clonotype was seen once. The study defined stable Graves' hyperthyroidism as no ophthalmopathy progression within 18 months. Thyroid ultrasound, orbital computed tomography, clinical symptoms, and serum thyroxine and TRAb underpinned diagnoses. Source material for PBMCs was around 10 ml fresh peripheral blood. V lost 6 bases and J 0 bases, leaving 21 bases between the germline ends. The CDR3 consists of 18 residues. The germline gives CDR1 KGHSH, CDR2 LQKENI.

The receptor was isolated from a man aged 50 or older with Graves' hyperthyroidism. Sequences were obtained from blood. The chain recombines TRBV18 with TRBJ1-5; D is undetermined. CDR3 coding DNA: TGTGCCAGCTCGCCTGAGACCGTCTTTTCATATAGCAATCAGCCCCAGCATTTT. Translated: CASSPETVFSYSNQPQHF. The full variable domain, with the rest looked up from reference TRBV18 and TRBJ1-5, is NAGVMQNPRHLVRRRGQEARLRCSPMKGHSHVYWYRQLPEEGLKFMVYLQKENIIDESGMPKERFSAEFPKEGPSILRIQQVVRGDSAAYFCASSPETVFSYSNQPQHFGDGTRLSIL.